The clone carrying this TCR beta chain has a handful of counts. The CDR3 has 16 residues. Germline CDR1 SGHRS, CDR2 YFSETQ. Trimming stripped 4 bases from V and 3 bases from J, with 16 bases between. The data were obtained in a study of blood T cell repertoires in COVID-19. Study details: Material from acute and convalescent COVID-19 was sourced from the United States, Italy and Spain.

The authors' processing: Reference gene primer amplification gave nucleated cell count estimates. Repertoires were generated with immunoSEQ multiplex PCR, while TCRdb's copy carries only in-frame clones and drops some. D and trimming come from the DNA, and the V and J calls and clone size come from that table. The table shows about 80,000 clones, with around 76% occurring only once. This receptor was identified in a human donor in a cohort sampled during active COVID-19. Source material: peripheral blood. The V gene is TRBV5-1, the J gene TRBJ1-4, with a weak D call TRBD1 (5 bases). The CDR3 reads CASSDYSSGANEKLFF. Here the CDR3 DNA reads TGCGCCAGCAGCGATTACTCCTCGGGGGCTAATGAAAAACTGTTTTTT.